These 2 T cell receptor beta chains were sequenced from one sample in a study of blood T cell repertoires in COVID-19 (TCRdb year 2020). The library was generated by the immunoSEQ multiplex PCR assay. The clones in this table, taken by TCRdb from immuneACCESS, are in-frame only. Not every clone is retained; where verified, under half of the shortfall comes from an unresolved V gene, and the cause of the rest is unknown. The sample records a few hundred thousand clones, around 81% of which are singletons. The top ten constitute about 1.9% of the sample. The source material was peripheral blood. These receptors came from a man aged 25-40 years who had recovered from COVID-19.

This chain connects TRBV7-8 to TRBJ2-2; 8 positions match TRBD1. CDR3 size: 14 residues. V lost 5 bases, J lost 5 bases, and 4 bases stayed unmatched. Germline V lookup: CDR1 SGHVS, CDR2 FQNEAQ. DNA of the CDR3: TGTGCCAGCAGCGAACGACAGGGGACCGGGGAGCTGTTTTTT. It is translated as CASSERQGTGELFF.

The CDR3 bases are TGTGCCAGCAGTGAAACGGGGGGAACCTACAATGAGCAGTTCTTC. It codes for CASSETGGTYNEQFF. This chain links TRBV25-1 with TRBJ2-1; TRBD2 matches 7 bases. Germline CDR1 MGHDK, CDR2 SYGVNS. This CDR3 region has 15 residues. After removal of 2 bases from V and 2 bases from J, the junction contained 3 bases not matched to a gene.